Described below is a single T cell receptor beta chain sequence and its context. Its antigen is unknown. The sample belongs to a study of T cell repertoires in cytomegalovirus infection. Overall study context: A matching HLA type, together with CMV infection, was signaled by public TCR beta signatures.

TCRdb called the reads again in MiXCR, with one record for every CDR3 protein. The sample has about 250,000 distinct CDR3 sequences, about 5.9% seen once; the top ten hold less than 7.5%. Study-wide points: Carriers of CMV and the relevant HLA type were discriminated by public TCR beta frequency. In two of eight donors, the top clonotype was HLA-C-restricted CMV-specific.

The TCR comes from a human donor in good health (CMV status not recorded). Some clones in this sample may be carry-over from other donors' samples. The sequenced sample was PBMCs.

The CDR3 region has the DNA TGCAGTGCTAGAATGGGGGGCAACACTGAAGCTTTCTTT. Amino acids: CSARMGGNTEAFF. The chain combines TRBV20-1 with TRBJ1-1, with a tentative D call TRBD1 (6 bases). Germline values: CDR1 DFQATT, CDR2 SNEGSKA (reference sequence). The ends were cut back, 2 bases at V and 2 bases at J, with 9 bases in the middle. The CDR3 has 13 residues.